These 5 T cell receptor beta chains came from one sample sequenced in a study of human T cells and chemical hapten exposure. Sample time point: pre-sensitization, week 0. Treatment in this sample: therapeutic diphenylcyclopropenone sensitization with weekly scalp DPC. TCRdb reprocessed the RACE reads via MiXCR and lists one record per CDR3 protein. The table has 99,000 or so distinct CDR3 sequences, approximately 10% seen once. Specimen: whole blood, collected in connection with sensitization to the hapten diphenylcyclopropenone (DPC). Receptors were obtained from a woman aged 60-75 years with alopecia areata. Some clones in this sample may be carry-over from other donors' samples.

This clonotype was observed many times. The chain uses TRBV7-2 and TRBJ1-6, with TRBD1 as a possible D gene (5 bases). The CDR3 spans 16 residues. V was cut by 1 base and J by 6 bases, with 13 bases left in between. The germline CDR1 and CDR2 sequences are SGHTA and FQGNSA. The CDR3 sequence is CASSLEAGIGNSPLHF. Written as DNA, the CDR3 is TGTGCCAGCAGCTTAGAGGCAGGGATTGGTAATTCACCCCTCCACTTT.

This clonotype has a count of ten or more. The rearrangement links TRBV5-1 to TRBJ2-6, with no clear D. Per the germline V gene, CDR1 is SGHRS and CDR2 is YFSETQ. CDR3 size: 17 residues. Trimming left V 1 base short and J 1 base short, with 12 bases between. In DNA form, the CDR3 reads TGCGCCAGCAGCTTGAACAGCTACCTATCTGGGGCCAACGTCCTGACTTTC. It is translated as CASSLNSYLSGANVLTF.

This clonotype was seen ten or more times. V gene TRBV12-3 or TRBV12-4 combines with J gene TRBJ1-5; D is perhaps TRBD1 (5 bases). V was cut by 5 bases and J by 5 bases, with 10 bases left in between. This CDR3 has 13 amino acids. CDR3: CASSPPGDQPQHF. The CDR3 region has the DNA TGTGCCAGCAGTCCCCCGGGGGATCAGCCCCAGCATTTT.

This clonotype was counted at least ten times. The chain recombines TRBV7-9 with TRBJ2-1, with D unclear. The CDR3 runs to 16 residues. Germline CDR1 reads SEHNR; CDR2 reads FQNEAQ (reference sequence). Trimming left V 5 bases short and J 7 bases short, with 21 bases between. As DNA, the CDR3 is TGTGCCAGCAGCCTTGACCGAAGGGTGGTGGGGAATGAGCAGTTCTTC. It is translated as CASSLDRRVVGNEQFF.

The chain has TRBV12-3 or TRBV12-4 and TRBJ1-6; perhaps TRBD1 as D (6 bases). The CDR3 totals 15 residues. The germline V and J ends were trimmed by 5 bases and 8 bases, with 16 bases remaining between them. The CDR3 sequence: CASSVRDKRDSPLHF. In DNA form, the CDR3 reads TGTGCCAGCAGTGTAAGGGACAAGAGGGATTCACCCCTCCACTTT.